This TCR beta chain is drawn from a study of blood T cell repertoires in COVID-19. Looking at the study overall: The United States, Italy and Spain provided the acute and convalescent COVID-19 samples. The cDNA or gDNA used as material had been derived from T cells, B-cell-depleted T cells, or PBMCs.

Original processing methods: Cell counts per sample came from amplifying reference gene primers. Method: immunoSEQ multiplex PCR; TCRdb's copy keeps in-frame clones and lacks some. The V and J calls and clone size come from that table; D and trimming were worked out from the DNA. The data contain roughly 150,000 clones, roughly 85% of them singletons. The source is a woman at least 80 years old with acute or convalescent COVID-19. Sequencing was performed on peripheral blood.

The CDR3 loop reads CASSASSSGTGELFF. DNA for the CDR3: TGTGCCAGCAGTGCCTCCTCTAGCGGAACCGGGGAGCTGTTTTTT. The chain employs TRBV25-1 and TRBJ2-2, with 7 bases identical to TRBD2. The germline V gene encodes CDR1 MGHDK and CDR2 SYGVNS. This CDR3 spans 15 amino acids. The V segment lost 4 bases and the J segment 5 bases; nucleotides outside the gene matches: 7.